This T cell receptor beta chain was observed in a study of a mutant IDH1 vaccine in newly diagnosed glioma. This table comes from immunoSEQ multiplex PCR, and its TCRdb copy is limited to in-frame clones, with some not included. The table records roughly 52,000 clones, 76% of them present only once. The germline V gene has CDR1 SGHNT and CDR2 YENEEA. This CDR3 has 17 amino acids. Losses at the gene ends were 5 bases for V and 9 bases for J; bases not matched to a gene: 16. Remarks on this clone: The antigen is undetermined.

The sample's time point: week 35, safety follow-up. One vaccine dose held 300 ug of mutant IDH1 20-mer peptide and came with topical imiquimod. V is TRBV11-3 and J is TRBJ2-1, with 10 bases aligning to TRBD2. Here the sequenced sample was PBMCs, taken from a glioma patient whose treatment included an IDH1 peptide vaccine. The source of this sequence is a man aged 35 to 55 with glioma. In DNA, the CDR3 is TGTGCCAGCAGCCCACGTCGGGGCGCTAGCGGGAGTTTTGAGCAGTTCTTC. Encoded protein: CASSPRRGASGSFEQFF.